This entry describes one T cell receptor beta chain. It has no known antigen specificity. Within one base of it there is no much larger clone, and no base qualities were kept. The library was generated by PCR. Sequencing was carried out with an Illumina HiSeq 2500. Unique molecular identifiers were incorporated into TCR beta cDNA libraries to reduce PCR and sequencing biases. Per 1 to 10 million input T cells, roughly 500,000 cDNA molecules were obtained, such that each molecule approximated one T cell. Patient libraries were prepared and sequenced with the same protocol used for the earlier healthy control dataset. Samples belonging to the same batch were prepared together, multiplexed and sequenced on a shared HiSeq lane. The original methods were these. Raw barcoded reads were processed with MIGEC, and single-read molecular identifier groups were discarded before consensus assembly and CDR3 extraction. VDJtools was used for post-analysis of the clonotype tables, with diversity normalized by down-sampling every dataset to the smallest sample size. Repertoire overlap clustering matched CDR3 amino acid but not nucleotide sequences to correct batch-related cross-sample contamination. The raw public reads went through TCRdb reprocessing: fastp at Q25, MiXCR clone calling, in-frame beta chains kept. All rows with the same CDR3 protein become a single entry with the most common DNA and genes. Here the V and J calls rest on TCRdb's processing, not on the authors' analysis. The sample table shows about 800,000 distinct CDR3 sequences, and roughly 29% are seen once. The top ten clonotypes cover around 0.55% of the sample.

These data come from a study of post-analysis software for immune sequencing data (dated by TCRdb to the mid-2010s). Describing the broader study: Disease courses on record covered relapsing-remitting, secondary progressive and progressive-relapsing multiple sclerosis, though some patients had no subtype annotation. A subset of samples was prepared in parallel using single-end sample barcoding, then pooled and co-amplified after Illumina adapter ligation. The multiple sclerosis patient repertoires were compared with more than 9 previously published healthy control repertoires from donors aged about 6 to 26 years.

Beyond this particular receptor, the publication reports: Compared with controls, multiple sclerosis patients had significantly lower normalized Chao1 diversity, a finding suggesting substantial peripheral T-cell clonal expansion. When samples were clustered directly using the F measure, samples prepared in the same batch co-clustered strongly, which prompted a batch-effect correction. Patients showed significantly higher frequencies than controls for a handful of TRBV segments, among them TRBV5-6, TRBV5-1 and TRBV20-1. The multiple sclerosis patient group was slightly younger than the control group.

To demonstrate the VDJtools post-analysis software, the study profiled TCR beta repertoires from the peripheral blood of around 13 young patients with multiple sclerosis. The multiple sclerosis patients were children and adolescents between roughly 6 and 16 years of age. For this chain, trimming is 1 base at the V end and 4 bases at the J end, and the number of junction bases without a gene match is 7. Spanning cysteine to phenylalanine, the CDR3 consists of 16 amino acids. Only CDR3 DNA is held: 48 bases, read in frame from base 1. From the germline V gene (reference sequence), CDR1 is SEHNR and CDR2 is FQNEAQ.

This receptor was obtained from a girl between 10 and 17 years old with multiple sclerosis. The V gene is TRBV7-9 and the J gene is TRBJ2-5, with 9 bases matching TRBD1. The sample comprised blood. The nucleotide sequence is TGTGCCAGCAGCTTAGATTACCCGGGACAGGGAGAGACCCAGTACTTC. The encoded protein is CASSLDYPGQGETQYF.